This T cell receptor beta chain was observed in a study of vaccination and CD4 T cells after COVID-19. For the study at large: Overlapping SARS-CoV-2, HCoV-NL63, HCoV-OC43 and HCoV-229E spike peptides stimulated the cells.

The treatment is: roughly 11-day PBMC culture with coronavirus spike peptide pools or control peptides (ViraFEST assay). It was on days 3 and 7 that half the medium was replaced with fresh IL-2 medium. General study points: In convalescent patients, 304 of 307 vaccine-specific clones were mono-reactive for SARS-CoV-2 spike.

V was cut by 3 bases and J by 8 bases, with 8 bases left in between. The germline gives CDR1 WSHSY, CDR2 SAAADI. The CDR3 has 13 amino acids. Oncomine TCR Beta short-read sequencing was applied to DNA from cultured CD4+ T cells. TCRdb independently ran MiXCR on the PCR reads; one entry per CDR3 protein. The sample holds about 7,300 distinct CDR3 sequences, around 55% seen once. As for this clonotype: What it recognizes is unknown.

This sequence joins TRBV10-2 and TRBJ1-6; D call uncertain. The starting material was cultured CD4+ T cells from blood, obtained after SARS-CoV-2 vaccination. The clonotype originates from a human donor with COVID-19. The CDR3 reads CASSESGYSPLHF. The CDR3, as DNA: TGCGCCAGCAGTGAATCGGGATATTCACCCCTCCACTTT.